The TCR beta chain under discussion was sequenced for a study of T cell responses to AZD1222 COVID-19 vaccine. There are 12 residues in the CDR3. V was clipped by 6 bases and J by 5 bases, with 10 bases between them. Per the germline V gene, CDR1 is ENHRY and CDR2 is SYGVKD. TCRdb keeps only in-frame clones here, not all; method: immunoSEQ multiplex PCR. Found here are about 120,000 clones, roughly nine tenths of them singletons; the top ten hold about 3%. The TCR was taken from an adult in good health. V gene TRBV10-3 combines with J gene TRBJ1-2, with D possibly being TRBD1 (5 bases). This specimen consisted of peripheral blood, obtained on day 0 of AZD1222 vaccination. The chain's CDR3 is CAIRGEGYGYTF. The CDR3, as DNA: TGTGCCATCAGGGGGGAGGGGTATGGCTACACCTTC.